This T cell receptor (beta chain) was profiled in a study of blood T cell repertoires in COVID-19. Overall study context: The origin of the acute and convalescent COVID-19 samples was the United States, Italy and Spain. PBMCs, B-cell-depleted T cells, or T cells were the source of the cDNA or gDNA that made up the material.

J was trimmed by 5 bases and V by 6 bases; bases with no gene match: 8. The CDR3 has 14 amino acids. Germline V gene data show CDR1 as LNHDA and CDR2 as SQIVND (reference sequence). The method was immunoSEQ multiplex PCR; TCRdb's version includes in-frame clones alone and lacks a portion of them. This table has 310,000 or so clones, 87% appearing once. The age range of participants was 18 to 89 years, with residence in about two dozen US areas. The clonotype comes from a woman between 18 and 29 years old who had recovered from COVID-19. The J gene is TRBJ1-1, the V gene TRBV19, with 8 nucleotides matching TRBD1. The specimen was PBMCs or T cells enriched from blood (not recorded which). CDR3 nucleotide sequence: TGTGCCAGTAGCCCGGACAGGGTGGGGACTGAAGCTTTCTTT. Its translation is CASSPDRVGTEAFF.